Listed here are 30 T cell receptor beta chains from one sample, sequenced in a study of cytomegalovirus exposure and HLA in healthy donors. The study ran its PCR with 60 Vbeta and 13 Jbeta primers. Clones were read by immunoSEQ multiplex PCR, and TCRdb kept only the in-frame ones, dropping some. The sample contains 99,000 or so clones, about three quarters of which appear only once. The sequencing input was PBMCs. These receptors all stem from a man aged 55 to 69 in good health and CMV-seropositive.

The chain uses TRBV4-3 and TRBJ1-2, with D possibly matching TRBD1 (6 bases). V lost 2 bases to trimming and J lost 5 bases, with 15 bases between them. The germline gives CDR1 LGHNA, CDR2 YSLEER. CDR3 length: 15 amino acids. The CDR3 DNA follows: TGCGCCAGCAGCCAACAAACAGGGTACCCTTATGGCTACACCTTC. This encodes CASSQQTGYPYGYTF.

This clone was detected only a few times. The rearrangement links TRBV6-5 to TRBJ1-2; TRBD1 matches at 10 bases. The CDR3 is made up of 15 amino acids. The V segment lost 2 bases and the J segment 4 bases; nucleotides outside the gene matches: 4. Germline-derived CDR1 and CDR2 are MNHEY and SVGAGI. The CDR3: CASSYRDRGGYGYTF. The CDR3 region has the DNA TGTGCCAGCAGTTACCGGGACAGGGGAGGCTATGGCTACACCTTC.

The rearrangement links TRBV4-3 to TRBJ2-3, with 9 bases lining up with TRBD1. In germline, CDR1 is LGHNA, CDR2 YSLEER. CDR3 size: 16 residues. V lost 3 bases, J lost 4 bases, and 8 bases stayed unmatched. CDR3 residues: CASSQEQGARPDTQYF. As DNA, the CDR3 is TGCGCCAGCAGCCAGGAACAGGGGGCGCGTCCAGATACGCAGTATTTT.

J is TRBJ1-6 and V is TRBV15; D might be TRBD1 (5 bases). V dropped 0 bases and J dropped 11 bases, with 11 bases sitting between them. In germline, CDR1 is LNHNV, CDR2 YYDKDF (reference sequence). CDR3 length: 14 amino acids. The CDR3 region is CATSRDREGAPLHF. CDR3 bases: TGTGCCACCAGCAGAGACAGGGAAGGGGCACCCCTCCACTTT. The complete variable domain, with remaining parts taken from reference TRBV15 and TRBJ1-6, reads DAMVIQNPRYQVTQFGKPVTLSCSQTLNHNVMYWYQQKSSQAPKLLFHYYDKDFNNEADTPDNFQSRRPNTSFCFLDIRSPGLGDTAMYLCATSRDREGAPLHFGNGTRLTVT.

The V and J genes are TRBV7-9 and TRBJ1-2, with 12 bases aligning to TRBD1. V trimming: 4 bases; J trimming: 7 bases; junction bases outside the gene matches: 7. The length of the CDR3 is 15 residues. Germline CDR1 reads SEHNR; CDR2 reads FQNEAQ (reference sequence). CDR3 sequence (DNA): TGTGCCAGCAGCTCCGAGGGACAGGGGGCTATTGGCTACACCTTC. Protein: CASSSEGQGAIGYTF.

To note about this clone: One junction end disagrees with the germline gene, perhaps due to a read error. The rearrangement joins TRBV7-7 to TRBJ1-5, with D tentatively TRBD1 (5 bases). The CDR3 has 21 residues. The V gene's germline CDR1 is SSHAT and CDR2 FNYEAQ (reference sequence). The DNA for the CDR3 is TGTGCTAGCAGCTTGGACCACCTACCCCTCAGTGGGGCGCGAAAGGATCAGCCCCAGCATTTT. This gives the protein CASSLDHLPLSGARKDQPQHF.

The chain joins TRBV19 to TRBJ2-3; D not certain. With 0 bases removed from V and 4 bases from J, the gap between germline ends came to 11 bases. CDR1 and CDR2 from the germline V gene are LNHDA and SQIVND (reference sequence). The CDR3 loop spans 15 amino acids. Here the CDR3 reads CASSIELVNSDTQYF. For the CDR3, the DNA is TGTGCCAGTAGTATAGAGCTGGTCAACTCAGATACGCAGTATTTT.

The chain joins TRBV7-9 to TRBJ2-2; D perhaps matches TRBD1 (5 bases). The ends were cut back, 2 bases at V and 1 base at J, with 14 bases in the middle. Germline V gives CDR1 SEHNR, CDR2 FQNEAQ (reference sequence). The CDR3 runs to 17 residues. The CDR3, as DNA: TGTGCCAGCAGCTTACCTTTCGCCAGGGAGAACACCGGGGAGCTGTTTTTT. This gives the protein CASSLPFARENTGELFF.

The chain combines TRBV4-2 with TRBJ2-5; 8 bases are a match to TRBD1. The CDR3 length is 15 residues. The V gene end was trimmed by 2 bases and the J gene end by 4 bases; junction bases not matched to a gene: 6. Germline lookup yields CDR1 LGHNA and CDR2 YNFKEQ. The chain's CDR3 is CASSQKSTGAETQYF. The CDR3 nucleotides read TGTGCCAGCAGCCAAAAGTCGACAGGGGCAGAGACCCAGTACTTC.

The J gene is TRBJ1-1, the V gene TRBV30; D is possibly TRBD1 (5 bases). The V end lost 3 bases, the J end lost 5 bases, and 25 bases lay between the germline ends. Germline lookup yields CDR1 GTSNPN and CDR2 SVGIG (reference sequence). The CDR3 consists of 17 residues. Here the CDR3 DNA reads TGTGCCTGGAGCGGCCTCTCCTCCTACGGGGGGGGAACTGAAGCTTTCTTT. Translation: CAWSGLSSYGGGTEAFF.

This clone was recorded only once. This rearrangement joins TRBV28 to TRBJ2-3; maybe TRBD1 (6 bases). This CDR3 has 17 residues. Germline CDR1 reads MDHEN; CDR2 reads SYDVKM. The ends were cut back, 3 bases at V and 3 bases at J, with 19 bases in the middle. The CDR3 sequence: CASSLVQGIFRTDTQYF. The CDR3 DNA reads as TGTGCCAGCAGTTTGGTACAGGGAATATTTAGAACAGATACGCAGTATTTT.

This clone was recorded a few times. This rearrangement joins TRBV6-6 to TRBJ1-6; D unclear. The CDR3 consists of 16 residues. In germline, CDR1 is MNHNY, CDR2 SVGAGI (reference sequence). Trimming took 5 bases from V and 8 from J, leaving 19 bases between them. The DNA of the CDR3 is TGTGCCAGCAGTCCCTCCAGCCCCAAGGGAGATTCACCCCTCCACTTT. Its protein is CASSPSSPKGDSPLHF.

The J gene is TRBJ2-3, the V gene TRBV29-1; TRBD2 aligns across 10 bases. V trimming: 6 bases; J trimming: 2 bases; junction bases outside the gene matches: 5. The CDR3 is 14 amino acids. The germline V gene has CDR1 SQVTM and CDR2 ANQGSEA. The CDR3, as DNA: TGCAGCGTCAAAAGCGGGGGGGCCACAGATACGCAGTATTTT. It is translated as CSVKSGGATDTQYF.

The rearrangement joins TRBV28 to TRBJ2-7, with D tentatively TRBD1 (6 bases). V lost 4 bases and J 3 bases, leaving 10 bases between the germline ends. The CDR3 is made up of 13 amino acids. The germline V gene has CDR1 MDHEN and CDR2 SYDVKM. DNA of the CDR3: TGTGCCAGCAGTTCAGGACAGCTCTACGAGCAGTACTTC. Its translation is CASSSGQLYEQYF.

J is TRBJ2-1 and V is TRBV27; D perhaps matches TRBD1 (5 bases). V dropped 6 bases and J dropped 4 bases, with 22 bases sitting between them. The length of the CDR3 is 17 residues. Per germline, CDR1 MNHEY and CDR2 SMNVEV (reference sequence). The CDR3 coding sequence is TGTGCCAGCAGAGGAACCTCCCAGGGAAGGAGATACAATGAGCAGTTCTTC. Translated: CASRGTSQGRRYNEQFF.

V gene TRBV5-5 combines with J gene TRBJ1-5, with a tentative D call TRBD1 (5 bases). This CDR3 has 15 residues. Looked up from germline, CDR1 is SGHKS and CDR2 is YYEKEE (reference sequence). V was cut by 0 bases and J by 0 bases, with 7 bases left in between. CDR3 in DNA: TGTGCCAGCAGCTTGGCCGACAGTAGCAATCAGCCCCAGCATTTT. Translating gives CASSLADSSNQPQHF.

This chain uses TRBV29-1 with TRBJ2-2; D gene unclear. The germline V and J ends were trimmed by 3 bases and 4 bases, with 9 bases remaining between them. The germline gives CDR1 SQVTM, CDR2 ANQGSEA. CDR3 size: 13 residues. The CDR3 DNA sequence: TGCAGCGTTGAGTACAGTACCACCGGGGAGCTGTTTTTT. Translated, it gives CSVEYSTTGELFF.

This clone has more than one count but fewer than ten. This chain links TRBV6-1 with TRBJ2-2; D is uncertain. Per germline, CDR1 MNHNS and CDR2 SASEGT. This CDR3 is 15 amino acids long. Trimming took off 2 bases at V and 6 bases at J, with 13 bases between the two ends. The CDR3 coding sequence is TGTGCCAGCAGTGAACCAACAAACCTGGCCGGGGAGCTGTTTTTT. Translating it yields CASSEPTNLAGELFF.

This chain joins TRBV10-2 and TRBJ1-1; 8 nucleotides line up with TRBD1. V gave up 3 bases and J gave up 8 bases; unmatched junction bases: 5. Germline CDR1 WSHSY, CDR2 SAAADI. The CDR3 is 13 amino acids. CDR3 residues: CASSDGQGAEAFF. CDR3 nucleotide sequence: TGCGCCAGCAGTGACGGGCAGGGGGCCGAAGCTTTCTTT.

The genes are TRBV6-6 and TRBJ1-5; D unresolved. V was cut by 2 bases and J by 6 bases, with 11 bases left in between. The CDR3 totals 14 residues. Germline CDR1 reads MNHNY; CDR2 reads SVGAGI (reference sequence). CDR3 DNA: TGTGCCAGCAGTTACGAGGTAGATGTTCAGCCCCAGCATTTT. This sequence encodes CASSYEVDVQPQHF.

The genes are TRBV12-5 and TRBJ2-7; no clear D. The CDR3 is 11 residues long. The V and J ends lost 2 bases and 4 bases respectively, with 3 bases between them. The germline gives CDR1 LGHNT, CDR2 FRNRAP. This CDR3 reads CASGLTYEQYF. For the CDR3, the DNA is TGTGCTAGTGGTTTGACATACGAGCAGTACTTC.

This clone was observed once. The chain employs TRBV28 and TRBJ2-7; D perhaps matches TRBD1 (6 bases). The CDR3 runs 13 residues. From germline, CDR1 is MDHEN and CDR2 SYDVKM. V lost 7 bases to trimming and J lost 2 bases, with 12 bases between them. The CDR3 sequence: CASTRDIAYEQYF. Here the CDR3 DNA reads TGTGCCAGCACCCGGGACATAGCCTACGAGCAGTACTTC.

The rearrangement joins TRBV18 to TRBJ2-6; weak D call: TRBD1 (6 bases). Germline-derived CDR1 and CDR2 are KGHSH and LQKENI. The CDR3 is made up of 15 amino acids. The ends were cut back, 8 bases at V and 0 bases at J, with 11 bases in the middle. CDR3: CASQTGFSGANVLTF. For the CDR3, the DNA is TGTGCCAGCCAAACAGGGTTCTCTGGGGCCAACGTCCTGACTTTC. The full variable domain, its missing parts supplied by reference TRBV18 and TRBJ2-6, is NAGVMQNPRHLVRRRGQEARLRCSPMKGHSHVYWYRQLPEEGLKFMVYLQKENIIDESGMPKERFSAEFPKEGPSILRIQQVVRGDSAAYFCASQTGFSGANVLTFGAGSRLTVL.

This rearrangement joins TRBV6-8 to TRBJ1-1, with D perhaps TRBD1 (5 bases). V was pared by 9 bases and J by 1 base, with 15 bases between. Germline assignment: CDR1 MNHGY and CDR2 SAAAGT. The CDR3 runs to 14 residues. CDR3 sequence reads: CARREGPGNTEAFF. Written as DNA, the CDR3 is TGTGCCAGGCGGGAGGGGCCGGGGAACACTGAAGCTTTCTTT.

The rearrangement links TRBV27 to TRBJ2-7; TRBD2 agrees at 8 bases. V was clipped by 6 bases and J by 5 bases; unmatched bases: 6. CDR3 size: 13 residues. Germline values: CDR1 MNHEY, CDR2 SMNVEV (reference sequence). The CDR3 loop reads CASRTGLVNEQYF. The CDR3 DNA sequence: TGTGCCAGCAGAACGGGACTAGTGAACGAGCAGTACTTC.

This clone was picked up a small number of times. The V gene is TRBV27, the J gene TRBJ1-6; 7 nucleotides line up with TRBD1. CDR1 is MNHEY, CDR2 SMNVEV, per germline (reference sequence). The CDR3 covers 13 residues. The trim removed 9 bases at V and 6 bases at J, leaving 5 bases unmatched. CDR3 protein: CASRDRGNSPLHF. CDR3 bases: TGTGCCAGTCGGGACAGAGGTAATTCACCCCTCCACTTT.

The chain employs TRBV13 and TRBJ2-5, with TRBD1 matching 8 bases. CDR3 length: 14 residues. With 4 bases clipped from V and 7 bases from J, the junction kept 8 bases outside the gene matches. The germline gives CDR1 PRHDT, CDR2 FYEKMQ (reference sequence). The CDR3 is CASSSSDREVTQYF. The CDR3, as DNA: TGTGCCAGCAGCTCCTCGGACAGGGAGGTGACCCAGTACTTC.

This clone was observed a few times. The DNA of the CDR3 is TGTGCCAGCAGGGACAGGGACTATGGCTACACCTTC. It encodes CASRDRDYGYTF. This chain joins TRBV6-1 and TRBJ1-2; 8 bases line up with TRBD1. J was trimmed by 3 bases and V by 6 bases; bases with no gene match: 0. Germline CDR1 and CDR2: MNHNS and SASEGT. This CDR3 is 12 amino acids long.

The gene calls are TRBV19 and TRBJ2-1; D remains ambiguous. CDR1 and CDR2 (germline): LNHDA, SQIVND (reference sequence). The ends were cut back, 2 bases at V and 4 bases at J, with 18 bases in the middle. The CDR3 runs 17 residues. CDR3 region: CASSILVTQPEYNEQFF. For the CDR3, the DNA is TGTGCCAGTAGTATATTAGTGACACAACCGGAATACAATGAGCAGTTCTTC.

This clone was seen just once. The V call is TRBV10-3, the J call TRBJ1-4; 10 bases align to TRBD1. Germline CDR1 is ENHRY and CDR2 is SYGVKD. The CDR3 spans 15 residues. Trimming removed 5 bases from V and 7 bases from J; junction bases left unmatched: 7. The chain's CDR3 is CAISTSGTGVEKLFF. The CDR3 coding sequence is TGTGCCATCAGTACTTCCGGGACAGGGGTTGAAAAACTGTTTTTT.